This TCR beta chain derives from a study of cytomegalovirus exposure and HLA in healthy donors. Study-level findings and limits: Earlier analysis found most TCR beta V segments productive about 87% or about 30% of the time. In a later analysis, productive TCRs from donors in an Asian-associated ancestry cluster reportedly carried fewer N-insertions than the cohort mean.

The CDR3 spans 11 residues. V gave up 3 bases and J gave up 7 bases, with 9 bases separating them. Germline CDR1 reads DFQATT; CDR2 reads SNEGSKA (reference sequence). Only a few counts were recorded for this clone. Its antigen is unknown. This PCR relied on a set of 60 Vbeta primers and 13 Jbeta primers. TCRdb's copy holds only in-frame clones and misses some; the assay was immunoSEQ multiplex PCR. The repertoire holds 180,000 or so clones, about 82% seen once, with 0.75% to 0.8% in the top ten. Sequencing was carried out using PBMCs. The TCR sequence derives from a female donor in good health and CMV-seronegative. The chain recombines TRBV20-1 with TRBJ1-2; D is uncertain. CDR3 loop: CSASITGGYTF. In nucleotides, the CDR3 is TGCAGTGCTAGTATAACGGGTGGCTACACCTTC.